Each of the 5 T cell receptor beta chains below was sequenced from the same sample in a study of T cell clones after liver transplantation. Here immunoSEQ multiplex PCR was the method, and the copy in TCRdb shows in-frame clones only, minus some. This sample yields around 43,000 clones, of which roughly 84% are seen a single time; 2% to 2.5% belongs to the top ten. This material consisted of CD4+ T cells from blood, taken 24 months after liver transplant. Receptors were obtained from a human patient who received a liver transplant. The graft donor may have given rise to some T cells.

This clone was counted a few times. CDR3 coding DNA: TGTGCCAGCAGTTTATGGGGGGAGGGTGGCTACACCTTC. As protein: CASSLWGEGGYTF. The rearrangement uses TRBV27 and TRBJ1-2; D is possibly TRBD1 (5 bases). CDR1 and CDR2 (germline): MNHEY, SMNVEV (reference sequence). Trimming pared 1 base from V and 7 bases from J, leaving 10 bases between. The CDR3 sequence is 13 residues long.

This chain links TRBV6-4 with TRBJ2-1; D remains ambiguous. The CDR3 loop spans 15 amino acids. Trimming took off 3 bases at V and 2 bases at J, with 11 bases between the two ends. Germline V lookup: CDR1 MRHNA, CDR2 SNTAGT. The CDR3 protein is CASSDVGSTYNEQFF. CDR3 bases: TGTGCCAGCAGTGATGTCGGATCAACCTACAATGAGCAGTTCTTC.

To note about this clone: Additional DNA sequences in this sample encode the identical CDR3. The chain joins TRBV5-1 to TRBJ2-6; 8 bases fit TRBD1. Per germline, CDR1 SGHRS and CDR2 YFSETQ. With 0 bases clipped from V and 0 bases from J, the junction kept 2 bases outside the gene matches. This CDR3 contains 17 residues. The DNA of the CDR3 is TGCGCCAGCAGCTTGGGCGGGACAGGCTCTGGGGCCAACGTCCTGACTTTC. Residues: CASSLGGTGSGANVLTF.

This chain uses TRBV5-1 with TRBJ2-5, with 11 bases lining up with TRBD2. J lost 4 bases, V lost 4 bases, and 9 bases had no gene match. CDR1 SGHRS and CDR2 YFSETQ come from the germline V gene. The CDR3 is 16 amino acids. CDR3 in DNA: TGCGCCAGCAGCCAGTCCTTAGCGGGGGGGTTAGAGACCCAGTACTTC. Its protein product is CASSQSLAGGLETQYF.

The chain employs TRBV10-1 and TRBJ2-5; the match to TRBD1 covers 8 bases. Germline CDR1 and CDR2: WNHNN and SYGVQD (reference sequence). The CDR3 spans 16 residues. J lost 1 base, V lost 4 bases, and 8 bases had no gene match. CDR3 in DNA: TGCGCCAGCAGTGCAAATACCGGACAGGGCCAAGAGACCCAGTACTTC. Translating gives CASSANTGQGQETQYF.